One TCR beta chain is described in this entry. Original processing methods: Using reference gene primer amplification, nucleated cell counts were estimated. The repertoire was sequenced with immunoSEQ multiplex PCR; TCRdb's copy has only in-frame clones and lacks some. V and J calls and clone size are given by that table; D and trimming were obtained from the DNA. The sample contains approximately 170,000 clones, over 80% of which appear only once. This sample stems from a study of blood T cell repertoires in COVID-19. V gave up 7 bases and J gave up 7 bases; unmatched junction bases: 8. This CDR3 spans 14 amino acids. CDR1 SGDLS and CDR2 YYNGEE come from the germline V gene.

The TCR sequence derives from a woman over 75 with COVID-19, enrolled during active disease. V usage is TRBV9 and J usage is TRBJ2-1; 10 bases align to TRBD1. Material: peripheral blood. The DNA of the CDR3 is TGTGCCAGCTCCCGGGACAGGGGAAGGAATGAGCAGTTCTTC. This codes for CASSRDRGRNEQFF.